The 28 T cell receptor beta chains below come from one sample, sequenced in a study of T-cell memory formation after mild COVID-19. MiXCR, applied by TCRdb to the 5' RACE reads, yields one record per CDR3 protein. The data hold roughly 600,000 distinct CDR3 sequences, with roughly 18% observed a single time. The sequenced material came from PBMCs or a T cell subset sorted from them (not recorded which). The receptor source for this set is an adult woman who had mild COVID-19 (a few samples of this study predate the infection). Cell type and time point are not known.

This chain connects TRBV7-9 to TRBJ1-5; D not certain. The CDR3 is 18 residues long. Germline-derived CDR1 and CDR2 are SEHNR and FQNEAQ (reference sequence). Trimming left V 1 base short and J 0 bases short, with 16 bases between. In DNA form, the CDR3 reads TGTGCCAGCAGCTTAGAGGACGGCCCATGGGGTAGCAATCAGCCCCAGCATTTT. Translating gives CASSLEDGPWGSNQPQHF.

This clonotype was counted ten times or more. The chain has TRBV5-5 and TRBJ1-5, with D maybe TRBD1 (6 bases). Germline V gene lookup returns CDR1 SGHKS and CDR2 YYEKEE (reference sequence). This CDR3 contains 14 residues. Trimming took off 0 bases at V and 7 bases at J, with 11 bases between the two ends. The CDR3 loop is CASSLVTGGQPQHF. CDR3 in DNA: TGTGCCAGCAGCTTGGTGACAGGAGGACAGCCCCAGCATTTT.

Only a few counts were recorded for this clonotype. This chain connects TRBV27 to TRBJ2-5, with D possibly TRBD2 on 5 matching bases. Germline CDR1 is MNHEY and CDR2 is SMNVEV (reference sequence). V lost 4 bases, J lost 5 bases, and 11 bases lay in between. This CDR3 region has 13 residues. CDR3 residues: CASSSLGLETQYF. The CDR3 DNA reads TGTGCCAGCAGTTCACTAGGGTTGGAGACCCAGTACTTC.

The chain couples TRBV5-1 to TRBJ1-2; 7 nucleotides align to TRBD1. This CDR3 comprises 14 residues. The junction had 11 bases not matched to a gene; V was cut back by 4 bases and J by 8 bases. Germline CDR1 reads SGHRS; CDR2 reads YFSETQ. CDR3 DNA sequence: TGCGCCAGCAGCGGAACCACAGGGGTTGGGGGCTACACCTTC. Translating gives CASSGTTGVGGYTF.

CDR3 coding DNA: TGTGCCAGCAGCCAAGATCCGCTAGCGGGCGTGCGTGATGAGCAGTTCTTC. Residues: CASSQDPLAGVRDEQFF. This chain links TRBV3-1 with TRBJ2-1; 8 bases line up with TRBD2. With 0 bases clipped from V and 8 bases from J, the junction kept 12 bases outside the gene matches. Germline assignment: CDR1 LGHDT and CDR2 YNNKEL (reference sequence). The CDR3 contains 17 residues.

The rearrangement uses TRBV5-1 and TRBJ2-1; no clear D. Trimming left V 0 bases short and J 6 bases short, with 7 bases between. The CDR3 is 13 residues long. The germline V gene encodes CDR1 SGHRS and CDR2 YFSETQ. The CDR3 DNA is TGCGCCAGCAGCTTGGACTCGGCCAATGAGCAGTTCTTC. Translated, it gives CASSLDSANEQFF.

The rearrangement joins TRBV5-1 to TRBJ2-3; 9 bases fit TRBD2. V trimming: 0 bases; J trimming: 10 bases; junction bases outside the gene matches: 12. The CDR3 runs 16 residues. Germline loops: CDR1 SGHRS, CDR2 YFSETQ. CDR3 DNA sequence: TGCGCCAGCAGCTTGGACGGGGCGGGAGGGCCTCCATCGCAGTATTTT. Its translation is CASSLDGAGGPPSQYF.

This chain links TRBV3-1 with TRBJ2-5, with D possibly TRBD2 on 6 matching bases. Trimming took 3 bases from V and 7 from J, leaving 12 bases between them. Looked up from germline, CDR1 is LGHDT and CDR2 is YNNKEL (reference sequence). This CDR3 comprises 13 residues. The CDR3 DNA is TGTGCCAGCAGCCACGGGGGATTGGGGACCCAGTACTTC. Protein sequence: CASSHGGLGTQYF.

This rearrangement joins TRBV7-6 to TRBJ2-7; 9 bases match TRBD2. Germline V gene data show CDR1 as SGHVS and CDR2 as FNYEAQ. V shed 1 base and J 6 bases; nucleotides not matched to a gene: 10. The CDR3 loop spans 16 amino acids. CDR3 in amino acids: CASSLGPGLAPPEQYF. CDR3 in DNA: TGTGCCAGCAGCTTAGGGCCGGGACTAGCTCCTCCCGAGCAGTACTTC.

As DNA, the CDR3 is TGTGCCAGCAGCTTATGGAGTGGGACTAGCGGGGGGGCCGTGGGCGAGCAGTACTTC. Its translation is CASSLWSGTSGGAVGEQYF. The chain combines TRBV7-6 with TRBJ2-7; TRBD2 aligns across 16 bases. The trim removed 2 bases at V and 6 bases at J, leaving 13 bases unmatched. The V gene's germline CDR1 is SGHVS and CDR2 FNYEAQ. The CDR3 is 19 amino acids. Drawing the rest from reference TRBV7-6 and TRBJ2-7, the complete variable domain is GAGVSQSPRYKVTKRGQDVALRCDPISGHVSLYWYRQALGQGPEFLTYFNYEAQQDKSGLPNDRFSAERPEGSISTLTIQRTEQRDSAMYRCASSLWSGTSGGAVGEQYFGPGTRLTVT.

This clonotype has a handful of counts. This sequence joins TRBV6-6 and TRBJ1-3; D remains unclear. The CDR3 is 13 residues long. Germline-derived CDR1 and CDR2 are MNHNY and SVGAGI (reference sequence). V was shortened by 5 bases and J by 5 bases, with 10 bases between the two germline ends. CDR3 protein: CASSGLGRNTIYF. CDR3 in DNA: TGTGCCAGCAGTGGGCTTGGGCGAAACACCATATATTTT.

This clonotype was counted ten times or more. CDR3 nucleotide sequence: TGTGCCAGCAGCGAAAGGGGCGAAACCTATAATTCACCCCTCCACTTT. The encoded protein is CASSERGETYNSPLHF. The rearrangement uses TRBV25-1 and TRBJ1-6; TRBD1 might be the D (5 bases). Between the trimmed V and J ends, which lost 6 bases and 2 bases, there was a span of 14 bases. Germline CDR1 is MGHDK and CDR2 is SYGVNS. The CDR3 consists of 16 residues. The full variable domain, its missing parts supplied by reference TRBV25-1 and TRBJ1-6, is EADIYQTPRYLVIGTGKKITLECSQTMGHDKMYWYQQDPGMELHLIHYSYGVNSTEKGDLSSESTVSRIRTEHFPLTLESARPSHTSQYLCASSERGETYNSPLHFGNGTRLTVT.

The chain couples TRBV7-3 to TRBJ1-1; D uncertain. V was clipped by 4 bases and J by 7 bases, with 13 bases between them. CDR1 and CDR2 (germline): SGHTA, FQGTGA. CDR3 length: 13 amino acids. The CDR3 DNA follows: TGTGCCAGCAGCTGGACGGGTGAAAGTGAAGCTTTCTTT. Translation gives CASSWTGESEAFF.

This chain links TRBV9 with TRBJ2-1, with 12 bases lining up with TRBD2. This CDR3 spans 15 amino acids. The germline V gene encodes CDR1 SGDLS and CDR2 YYNGEE. The trim removed 2 bases at V and 7 bases at J, leaving 4 bases unmatched. In DNA, the CDR3 is TGTGCCAGCAGCGTGACTAGCGGGAGTGGTAATGAGCAGTTCTTC. The encoded protein is CASSVTSGSGNEQFF.

The CDR3 reads CASSLAYRLKGTSSMNTEAFF. The CDR3 DNA is TGCGCCAGCAGCTTGGCCTACCGCCTCAAAGGGACAAGTAGCATGAACACTGAAGCTTTCTTT. The gene calls are TRBV5-1 and TRBJ1-1; a weak D match, TRBD1 (6 bases). The germline gives CDR1 SGHRS, CDR2 YFSETQ. Trimming stripped 0 bases from V and 0 bases from J, with 27 bases between. This CDR3 comprises 21 residues.

Only a few counts were recorded for this clonotype. The genes are TRBV3-1 and TRBJ2-1; D is ambiguous. The V gene lost 0 bases and the J gene lost 10 bases, with 10 bases spanning the gap. The CDR3 runs to 13 residues. Germline loops: CDR1 LGHDT, CDR2 YNNKEL (reference sequence). The CDR3 region is CASSQDGVREQFF. For the CDR3, the DNA is TGTGCCAGCAGCCAAGATGGGGTACGCGAGCAGTTCTTC.

The rearrangement uses TRBV5-5 and TRBJ2-7, with 9 nucleotides matching TRBD1. CDR1 and CDR2 from the germline V gene are SGHKS and YYEKEE (reference sequence). There are 15 residues in the CDR3. Trimming at V came to 4 bases and at J to 0 bases, leaving 5 bases not matched to a gene. The CDR3 sequence is CASSPRQGDSYEQYF. The CDR3 nucleotides are TGTGCCAGCAGCCCTCGACAGGGGGACTCCTACGAGCAGTACTTC.

The V gene is TRBV4-1, the J gene TRBJ2-7, with 7 bases that match TRBD1. V lost 0 bases and J lost 2; bases outside the gene matches: 7. Looked up from germline, CDR1 is MGHRA and CDR2 is YSYEKL. The CDR3 runs 16 residues. This CDR3 reads CASSQDPSTGTYEQYF. CDR3 bases: TGCGCCAGCAGCCAAGACCCTTCGACAGGGACCTACGAGCAGTACTTC.

This CDR3 is CASGTGKRPQHF. Here the CDR3 DNA reads TGTGCCAGTGGGACAGGGAAGAGGCCCCAGCATTTT. The chain recombines TRBV19 with TRBJ1-5; TRBD1 aligns across 9 bases. The V and J ends lost 8 bases and 9 bases, in that order; junction bases with no gene match: 5. Germline V gene data show CDR1 as LNHDA and CDR2 as SQIVND (reference sequence). This CDR3 has 12 amino acids.

This clonotype has at least ten counts. This chain joins TRBV24-1 and TRBJ2-1; 9 nucleotides line up with TRBD2. Per the germline V gene, CDR1 is KGHDR and CDR2 is SFDVKD. The CDR3 extends over 17 amino acids. Trimming cost V 6 bases and J 4 bases; bases outside gene matches: 12. The CDR3 reads CATSTLGVAGEYNEQFF. The CDR3 nucleotides are TGTGCCACCAGTACACTTGGTGTAGCGGGAGAATACAATGAGCAGTTCTTC.

V and J are TRBV28 and TRBJ1-2; TRBD1 matches 7 bases. Looked up from germline, CDR1 is MDHEN and CDR2 is SYDVKM. V trimming: 3 bases; J trimming: 0 bases; junction bases outside the gene matches: 4. The CDR3 covers 15 residues. The CDR3 DNA is TGTGCCAGCAGTTTCGGGGACAGAACTAACTATGGCTACACCTTC. Amino acids: CASSFGDRTNYGYTF.

V and J are TRBV4-1 and TRBJ2-1, with TRBD1 identical over 10 bases. Germline V gives CDR1 MGHRA, CDR2 YSYEKL. With 1 base clipped from V and 4 bases from J, the junction kept 19 bases outside the gene matches. CDR3 length: 21 residues. CDR3 amino acids: CASSQVAPGQGILSGYNEQFF. The CDR3 bases are TGCGCCAGCAGCCAAGTAGCACCGGGACAGGGGATCCTAAGTGGGTACAATGAGCAGTTCTTC.

This rearrangement joins TRBV10-3 to TRBJ1-2; no clear D. CDR3 length: 14 amino acids. V gave up 1 base and J gave up 3 bases, with 9 bases separating them. From germline, CDR1 is ENHRY and CDR2 SYGVKD. The CDR3 region has the DNA TGTGCCATCAGTGAGTGGCCCCAGGACTATGGCTACACCTTC. It is translated as CAISEWPQDYGYTF.

The V and J genes are TRBV6-5 and TRBJ1-1; D call uncertain. Trimming shortened V by 0 bases and J by 2 bases, and 10 bases separated the two germline ends. Germline V gene sequence: CDR1 MNHEY, CDR2 SVGAGI. The CDR3 runs 15 residues. This CDR3 is CASSYSTGFNTEAFF. The DNA of the CDR3 is TGTGCCAGCAGTTACTCGACGGGGTTTAACACTGAAGCTTTCTTT.

This clonotype has only a few counts. This chain joins TRBV24-1 and TRBJ1-1, with unresolved D. The germline V and J ends were trimmed by 5 bases and 9 bases, with 12 bases remaining between them. In germline, CDR1 is KGHDR, CDR2 SFDVKD. The CDR3 runs 12 residues. DNA for the CDR3: TGTGCCACCAGTGCTACGGGAGGGAAAGCTTTCTTT. This encodes CATSATGGKAFF.

The chain has TRBV12-3 or TRBV12-4 and TRBJ2-7; D gene uncertain. V shed 3 bases and J shed 0 bases, with 9 bases lying between them. CDR3 length equals 14 residues. The CDR3 reads CASSFPGSSYEQYF. CDR3 nucleotide sequence: TGTGCCAGCAGTTTCCCCGGTAGCTCCTACGAGCAGTACTTC.

Only a few counts were recorded for this clonotype. The V call is TRBV5-5, the J call TRBJ2-1, with D possibly being TRBD1 or TRBD2 (5 bases each). The length of the CDR3 is 13 residues. V shed 6 bases and J shed 5 bases, with 12 bases lying between them. Per germline, CDR1 SGHKS and CDR2 YYEKEE (reference sequence). The CDR3 DNA is TGTGCCAGCACCCCTTGGGACCACAATGAGCAGTTCTTC. It codes for CASTPWDHNEQFF.

The CDR3 reads CASSPGGLGYNEQFF. The CDR3, as DNA: TGTGCCAGCTCACCGGGGGGGTTGGGCTACAATGAGCAGTTCTTC. The chain links TRBV18 to TRBJ2-1; 7 nucleotides line up with TRBD2. The CDR3 spans 15 residues. Trimming at V came to 3 bases and at J to 3 bases, leaving 5 bases not matched to a gene. The V gene's germline CDR1 is KGHSH and CDR2 LQKENI.